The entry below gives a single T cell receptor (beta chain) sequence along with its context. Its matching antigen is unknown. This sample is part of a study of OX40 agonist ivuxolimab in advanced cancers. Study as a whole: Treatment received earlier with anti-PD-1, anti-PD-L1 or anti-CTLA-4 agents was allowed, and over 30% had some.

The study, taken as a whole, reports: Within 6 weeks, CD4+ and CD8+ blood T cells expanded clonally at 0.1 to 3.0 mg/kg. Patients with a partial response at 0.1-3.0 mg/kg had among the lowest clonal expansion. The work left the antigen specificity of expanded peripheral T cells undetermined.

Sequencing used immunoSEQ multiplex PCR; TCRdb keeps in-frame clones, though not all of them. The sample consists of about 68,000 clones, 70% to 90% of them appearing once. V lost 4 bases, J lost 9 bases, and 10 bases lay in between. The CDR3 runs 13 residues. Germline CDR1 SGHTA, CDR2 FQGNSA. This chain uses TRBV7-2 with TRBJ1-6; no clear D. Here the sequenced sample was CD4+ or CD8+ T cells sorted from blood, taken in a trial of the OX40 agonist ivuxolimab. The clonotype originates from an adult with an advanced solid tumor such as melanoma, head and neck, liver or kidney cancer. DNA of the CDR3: TGTGCCAGCAGCTCCGTATATGCTTCACCCCTCCACTTT. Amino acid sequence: CASSSVYASPLHF.